These 10 T cell receptor beta chains originate from one sample sequenced in a study of blood T cell repertoires in COVID-19. TCRdb keeps only in-frame clones here, not all; method: immunoSEQ multiplex PCR. Among roughly 220,000 clones, roughly 84% were seen once, and the ten largest hold nearly 20%. Source material: peripheral blood. Receptors were obtained from a man aged 25-40 years with active or convalescent COVID-19.

V gene TRBV27 combines with J gene TRBJ2-1; 8 bases are shared with TRBD1. CDR1 and CDR2 (germline): MNHEY, SMNVEV (reference sequence). This CDR3 spans 15 amino acids. V shed 2 bases and J 6 bases; nucleotides not matched to a gene: 6. The DNA for the CDR3 is TGTGCCAGCAGTTTAGGGACAGGCCCCACCAATGAGCAGTTCTTC. Its translation: CASSLGTGPTNEQFF.

The CDR3 sequence: CAWGDRVEKLFF. Here the CDR3 DNA reads TGTGCCTGGGGGGACAGGGTGGAAAAACTGTTTTTT. V and J are TRBV30 and TRBJ1-4; 9 nucleotides agree with TRBD1. Trimming took 5 bases from V and 8 from J; bases not matched to a gene: 3. Germline CDR1 reads GTSNPN; CDR2 reads SVGIG (reference sequence). This CDR3 is built from 12 residues.

The V call is TRBV18, the J call TRBJ1-2; 8 nucleotides line up with TRBD1. J was trimmed by 5 bases and V by 3 bases; bases with no gene match: 5. The CDR3 contains 14 residues. Germline V CDR1 and CDR2: KGHSH, LQKENI. The CDR3 region is CASSPQTGEYGYTF. The DNA of the CDR3 is TGTGCCAGCTCACCGCAGACAGGGGAATATGGCTACACCTTC.

The chain employs TRBV7-6 and TRBJ1-3; TRBD1 matches at 8 bases. Unmatched junction bases numbered 8, after V lost 4 bases and J lost 0 bases. CDR1 is SGHVS and CDR2 is FNYEAQ in the germline V gene. The CDR3 spans 17 residues. CDR3 protein: CASSSRTGPFSGNTIYF. CDR3 in DNA: TGTGCCAGCAGCTCTAGGACAGGGCCCTTCTCTGGAAACACCATATATTTT.

The chain couples TRBV12-3 or TRBV12-4 to TRBJ1-6; TRBD1 agrees at 10 bases. The CDR3 loop spans 13 amino acids. Trimming cost V 10 bases and J 14 bases; bases outside gene matches: 11. The CDR3 is CATSGQGIAALHF. Written as DNA, the CDR3 is TGTGCCACTTCGGGACAGGGGATCGCCGCCCTCCACTTT.

V and J are TRBV30 and TRBJ2-1; perhaps TRBD2 as D (7 bases). The V end was cut by 5 bases, the J end by 2 bases, with 22 bases between. This CDR3 has 17 residues. Germline assignment: CDR1 GTSNPN and CDR2 SVGIG (reference sequence). The CDR3 protein is CAWRAEWGGAAYNEQFF. In DNA, the CDR3 is TGTGCCTGGCGCGCGGAGTGGGGGGGGGCGGCCTACAATGAGCAGTTCTTC.

This rearrangement joins TRBV19 to TRBJ2-7; no firm D call. V lost 5 bases, J lost 2 bases, and 16 bases lay in between. This CDR3 region has 15 residues. Germline CDR1 reads LNHDA; CDR2 reads SQIVND (reference sequence). The chain's CDR3 is CASSPRSTKTYEQYF. CDR3 nucleotides: TGTGCCAGTAGTCCTAGGTCTACCAAGACCTACGAGCAGTACTTC.

This clone was seen a handful of times. The J gene is TRBJ2-5, the V gene TRBV9; 14 positions agree with TRBD2. The V gene end was trimmed by 4 bases and the J gene end by 5 bases; junction bases not matched to a gene: 13. CDR1 and CDR2 (germline): SGDLS, YYNGEE. The CDR3 is 18 amino acids. CDR3 nucleotides: TGTGCCAGCAGCCCAAGACTAGCGGGAGGGCTGATGGGGGAGACCCAGTACTTC. As protein: CASSPRLAGGLMGETQYF.

The V call is TRBV27, the J call TRBJ2-1; 11 positions match TRBD2. The CDR3 is 18 residues long. Germline values: CDR1 MNHEY, CDR2 SMNVEV (reference sequence). V shed 3 bases, J shed 3 bases, and the junction held 10 bases outside the gene matches. CDR3 nucleotides: TGTGCCAGCAGTTTGGGACTAGCGGTTCCCAGCCACTACAATGAGCAGTTCTTC. Residues: CASSLGLAVPSHYNEQFF.

The rearrangement joins TRBV6-4 to TRBJ1-1; the D gene is possibly TRBD1 (5 bases). The CDR3 has 18 residues. Germline CDR1 reads MRHNA; CDR2 reads SNTAGT. V was clipped by 0 bases and J by 2 bases, with 19 bases between them. The CDR3, as DNA: TGTGCCAGCAGTGACTCAAAGCCGAGACAGTCACCTAACACTGAAGCTTTCTTT. As protein: CASSDSKPRQSPNTEAFF.